This T cell receptor beta chain was identified during a study of regulatory T cells in long-lasting Graves disease. This clonotype was detected many times. What it binds is unknown. With iRepertoire HTBI primers and Arm-PCR of CDR3 regions, TCR beta libraries were built. TCRdb ran MiXCR on the multiplex PCR reads and lists one entry per CDR3 protein. This table has approximately 460,000 distinct CDR3 sequences, over 15% appearing once. General study points: Rather than thyroid tissue, only peripheral blood underwent study.

Noted time point: newly diagnosed GD, antithyroid drugs for less than 3 months. Construction of the TCR library relied on RNA isolated from PBMCs. The CDR3 is 15 amino acids. The germline CDR1 and CDR2 sequences are KGHDR and SFDVKD. With V trimmed by 2 bases and J by 6 bases, 3 bases remained unmatched. These data are also associated with another study on T cells in Graves' hyperthyroidism and ophthalmopathy. This second study says: Uncontrolled infections, other autoimmune diseases, pregnancy or lactation led to exclusion of patients.

The gene calls are TRBV24-1 and TRBJ1-5; TRBD1 aligns across 10 bases. The specimen comprised peripheral blood mononuclear cells (PBMCs), sampled at new diagnosis, from a patient treated with antithyroid drugs. This TCR was recovered from a woman aged 25 to 45 with Graves disease. In nucleotides, the CDR3 is TGTGCCACCAGTGATTCCGGGACAGGGGTTCAGCCCCAGCATTTT. Protein: CATSDSGTGVQPQHF.